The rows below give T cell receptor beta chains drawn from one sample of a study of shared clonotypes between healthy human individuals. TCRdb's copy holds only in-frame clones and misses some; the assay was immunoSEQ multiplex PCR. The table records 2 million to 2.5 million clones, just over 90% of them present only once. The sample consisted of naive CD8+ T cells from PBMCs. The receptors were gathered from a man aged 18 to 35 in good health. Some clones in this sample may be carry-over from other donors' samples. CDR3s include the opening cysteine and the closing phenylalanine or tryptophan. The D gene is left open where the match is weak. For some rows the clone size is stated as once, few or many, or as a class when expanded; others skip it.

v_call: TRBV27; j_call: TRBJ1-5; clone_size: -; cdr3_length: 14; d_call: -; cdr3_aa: CASRPLGMGQPQHF; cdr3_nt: TGTGCCAGCAGGCCCTTGGGTATGGGTCAGCCCCAGCATTTT
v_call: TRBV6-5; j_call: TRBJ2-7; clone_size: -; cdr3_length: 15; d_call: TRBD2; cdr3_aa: CASSYFGTTKYEQYF; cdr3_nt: TGTGCCAGCAGTTACTTCGGGACTACAAAATACGAGCAGTACTTC
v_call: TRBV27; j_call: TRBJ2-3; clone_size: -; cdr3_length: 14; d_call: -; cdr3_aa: CASSLGGRTDTQYF; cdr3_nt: TGTGCCAGCAGTTTAGGAGGCCGCACAGATACGCAGTATTTT
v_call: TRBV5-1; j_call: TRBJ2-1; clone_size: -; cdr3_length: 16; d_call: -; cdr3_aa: CASSLVVGIGYNEQFF; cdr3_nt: TGCGCCAGCAGCTTGGTGGTGGGGATAGGGTACAATGAGCAGTTCTTC
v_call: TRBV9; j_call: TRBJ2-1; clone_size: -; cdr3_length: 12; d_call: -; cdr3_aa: CASSAQHNEQFF; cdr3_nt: TGTGCCAGCAGCGCCCAGCACAATGAGCAGTTCTTC
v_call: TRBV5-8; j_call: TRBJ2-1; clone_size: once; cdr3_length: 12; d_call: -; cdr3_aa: CARGDPGNEQFF; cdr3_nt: TGTGCCAGAGGGGACCCGGGGAATGAGCAGTTCTTC
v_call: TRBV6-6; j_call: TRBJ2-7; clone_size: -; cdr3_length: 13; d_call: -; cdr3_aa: CASNLAVTYEQYF; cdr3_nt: TGTGCCAGCAATCTAGCCGTTACCTACGAGCAGTACTTC
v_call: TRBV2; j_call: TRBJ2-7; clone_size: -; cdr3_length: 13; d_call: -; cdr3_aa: CASSQTLAYEQYF; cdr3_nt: TGTGCCAGCAGCCAAACCCTTGCCTACGAGCAGTACTTC
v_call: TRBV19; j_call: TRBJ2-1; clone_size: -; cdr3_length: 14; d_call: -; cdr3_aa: CASSLTGPYNEQFF; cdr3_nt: TGTGCTAGCAGTCTCACGGGCCCCTACAATGAGCAGTTCTTC
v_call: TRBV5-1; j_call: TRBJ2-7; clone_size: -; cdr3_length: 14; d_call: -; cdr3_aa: CASSLPTVSYEQYF; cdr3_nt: TGCGCCAGCAGCTTGCCGACAGTCTCCTACGAGCAGTACTTC
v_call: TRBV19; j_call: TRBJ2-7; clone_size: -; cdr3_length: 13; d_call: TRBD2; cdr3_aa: CASSISGAGEQYF; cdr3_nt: TGTGCCAGTAGTATCTCGGGAGCGGGAGAGCAGTACTTC
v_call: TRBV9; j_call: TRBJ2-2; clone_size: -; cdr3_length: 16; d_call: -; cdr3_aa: CASSGSRGANTGELFF; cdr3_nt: TGTGCCAGCAGCGGGTCGAGGGGCGCGAACACCGGGGAGCTGTTTTTT
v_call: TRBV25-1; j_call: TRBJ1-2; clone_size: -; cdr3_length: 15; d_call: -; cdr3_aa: CASSEYRTPEDGYTF; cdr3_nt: TGTGCCAGCAGTGAATATAGGACCCCGGAGGATGGCTACACCTTC
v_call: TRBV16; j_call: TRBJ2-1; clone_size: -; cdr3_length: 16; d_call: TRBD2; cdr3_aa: CASSLRLAGVLPAQFF; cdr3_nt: TGTGCCAGCAGCCTTCGACTAGCGGGAGTTCTCCCCGCGCAGTTCTTC
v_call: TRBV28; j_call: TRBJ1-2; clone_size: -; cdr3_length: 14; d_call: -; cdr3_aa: CASSLMRGAGGYTF; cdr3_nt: TGTGCCAGCAGTTTAATGAGGGGGGCTGGTGGCTACACCTTC
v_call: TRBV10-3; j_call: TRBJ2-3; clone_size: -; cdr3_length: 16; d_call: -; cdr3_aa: CAISESRTGVTDTQYF; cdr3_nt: TGTGCCATCAGTGAGTCGAGAACGGGAGTGACAGATACGCAGTATTTT
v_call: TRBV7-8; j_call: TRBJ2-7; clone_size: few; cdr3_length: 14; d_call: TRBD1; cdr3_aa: CASSLGQGADEQYF; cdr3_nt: TGTGCCAGCAGCCTAGGACAGGGGGCAGACGAGCAGTACTTC
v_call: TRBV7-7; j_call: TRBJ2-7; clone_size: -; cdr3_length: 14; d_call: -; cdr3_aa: CASSLGGSPHEQYF; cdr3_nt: TGTGCCAGCAGCTTAGGCGGTAGTCCGCACGAGCAGTACTTC
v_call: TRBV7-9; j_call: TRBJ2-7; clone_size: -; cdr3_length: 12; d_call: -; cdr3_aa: CASSLHKGEQYF; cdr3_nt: TGTGCCAGCAGCTTACACAAGGGCGAGCAGTACTTC
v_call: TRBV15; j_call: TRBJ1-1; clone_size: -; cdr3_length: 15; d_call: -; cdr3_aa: CATSRETGTYTEAFF; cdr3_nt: TGTGCCACCAGCAGAGAGACAGGCACATACACTGAAGCTTTCTTT
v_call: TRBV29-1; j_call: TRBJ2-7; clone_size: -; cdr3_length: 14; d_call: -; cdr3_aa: CSVVGGKTSYEQYF; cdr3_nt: TGCAGCGTCGTGGGGGGAAAAACTTCCTACGAGCAGTACTTC
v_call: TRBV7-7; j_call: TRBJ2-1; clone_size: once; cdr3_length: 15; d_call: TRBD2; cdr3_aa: CVCAGGLSSYNEQFF; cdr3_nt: TGTGTCTGCGCGGGAGGCCTGAGCTCCTACAATGAGCAGTTCTTC
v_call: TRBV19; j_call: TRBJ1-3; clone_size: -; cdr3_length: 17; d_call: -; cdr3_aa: CASSKLGEGSHGNTIYF; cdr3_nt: TGTGCCAGTAGTAAGTTGGGAGAGGGATCGCACGGAAACACCATATATTTT
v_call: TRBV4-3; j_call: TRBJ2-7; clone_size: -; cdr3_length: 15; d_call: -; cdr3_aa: CASSQDRGLSYEQYF; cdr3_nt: TGCGCCAGCAGCCAAGATCGGGGACTCTCCTACGAGCAGTACTTC
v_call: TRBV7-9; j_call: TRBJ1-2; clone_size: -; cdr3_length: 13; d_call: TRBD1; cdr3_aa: CASSSDRGYGYTF; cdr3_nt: TGTGCCAGCAGCTCGGACAGGGGCTATGGCTACACCTTC
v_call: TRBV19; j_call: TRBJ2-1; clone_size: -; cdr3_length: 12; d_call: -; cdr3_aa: CASSLSYNEQFF; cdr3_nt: TGTGCCAGTAGTCTCTCCTACAATGAGCAGTTCTTC
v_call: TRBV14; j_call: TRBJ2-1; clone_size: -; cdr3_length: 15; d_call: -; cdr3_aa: CASSQGASPYNEQFF; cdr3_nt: TGTGCCAGCAGCCAAGGAGCGAGCCCCTACAATGAGCAGTTCTTC
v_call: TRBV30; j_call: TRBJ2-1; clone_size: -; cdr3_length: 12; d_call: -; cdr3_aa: CAWSPPLAGQFF; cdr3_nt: TGTGCCTGGAGTCCCCCGCTAGCAGGGCAGTTCTTC
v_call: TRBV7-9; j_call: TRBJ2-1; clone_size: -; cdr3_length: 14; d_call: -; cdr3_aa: CASSLALGGGEQFF; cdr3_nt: TGTGCCAGCAGCTTAGCCCTAGGGGGGGGTGAGCAGTTCTTC
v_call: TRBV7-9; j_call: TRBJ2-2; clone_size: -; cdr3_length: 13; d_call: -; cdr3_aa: CASSPPPSGELFF; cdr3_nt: TGTGCCAGCAGCCCACCCCCCTCCGGGGAGCTGTTTTTT
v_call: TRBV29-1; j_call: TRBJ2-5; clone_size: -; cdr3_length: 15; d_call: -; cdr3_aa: CSVEVPLDFQETQYF; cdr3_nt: TGCAGCGTTGAAGTCCCGCTAGATTTCCAAGAGACCCAGTACTTC